A single sample gave rise to the 12 T cell receptor beta chains below, sequenced in a study of blood T cell repertoires in COVID-19. Produced via immunoSEQ multiplex PCR; TCRdb's table is partial and in-frame only. The sample lists some 160,000 clones, around 83% seen once, with around a fifth in the top ten. What was sequenced was peripheral blood. The receptor source for this set is a woman between 65 and 79 years old who had recovered from COVID-19.

The J gene is TRBJ2-7, the V gene TRBV5-6, with D unresolved. From germline, CDR1 is SGHDT and CDR2 YYEEEE. Between the trimmed V and J ends, which lost 0 bases and 1 base, there was a span of 8 bases. The CDR3 runs to 14 residues. CDR3 amino acids: CASSLAGLSYEQYF. In nucleotides, the CDR3 is TGTGCCAGCAGCTTGGCCGGGTTATCCTACGAGCAGTACTTC.

This chain joins TRBV28 and TRBJ1-5; 8 nucleotides agree with TRBD1. This CDR3 spans 17 amino acids. Trimming took 6 bases from V and 6 from J; bases not matched to a gene: 16. Per the germline V gene, CDR1 is MDHEN and CDR2 is SYDVKM. This CDR3 is CASREPPDREGGQPQHF. The CDR3 DNA follows: TGTGCCAGCAGAGAACCCCCGGACAGGGAAGGGGGTCAGCCCCAGCATTTT.

Only one count was recorded for this clone. The chain couples TRBV5-6 to TRBJ2-7, with D possibly being TRBD2 (5 bases). CDR3 length: 11 amino acids. The V gene's germline CDR1 is SGHDT and CDR2 YYEEEE. V lost 3 bases and J 6 bases, leaving 7 bases between the germline ends. DNA of the CDR3: TGTGCCAGCAGCTACAGCGGCGAGCAGTACTTC. Protein product: CASSYSGEQYF.

The CDR3 reads CASSFRSAEGQETQYF. CDR3 in DNA: TGTGCCAGCAGTTTTAGGTCAGCGGAGGGGCAAGAGACCCAGTACTTC. The V call is TRBV28, the J call TRBJ2-5, with TRBD2 as a possible D gene (6 bases). The CDR3 runs 16 residues. Germline V gene sequence: CDR1 MDHEN, CDR2 SYDVKM. Trimming shortened V by 3 bases and J by 2 bases, and 16 bases separated the two germline ends.

The rearrangement joins TRBV28 to TRBJ2-7; a possible D gene is TRBD1 (6 bases). Trimming left V 4 bases short and J 0 bases short, with 10 bases between. The CDR3 sequence is 14 residues long. The V gene's germline CDR1 is MDHEN and CDR2 SYDVKM. As DNA, the CDR3 is TGTGCCAGCAGTTCACCGGACAGCTCCTACGAGCAGTACTTC. Residues: CASSSPDSSYEQYF.

The chain links TRBV3-1 (or the pseudogene TRBV3-2) to TRBJ1-2; TRBD1 aligns across 10 bases. The CDR3 has 14 amino acids. The junction had 3 bases not matched to a gene; V was cut back by 1 base and J by 7 bases. The germline V gene has CDR1 LGHDT and CDR2 YNNKEL (reference sequence). The CDR3: CASSQGQGAGGYTF. The CDR3 DNA is TGTGCCAGCAGCCAAGGACAGGGGGCGGGTGGCTACACCTTC.

V gene TRBV27 combines with J gene TRBJ2-5; a possible D gene is TRBD1 (5 bases). CDR1 is MNHEY, CDR2 SMNVEV, per germline (reference sequence). V was pared by 4 bases and J by 2 bases, with 11 bases between. The CDR3 has 14 residues. CDR3 coding DNA: TGTGCCAGCAGTTCGGCAGGGCTTCAAGAGACCCAGTACTTC. Translating it yields CASSSAGLQETQYF.

The chain is built from TRBV3-1 (or the pseudogene TRBV3-2) and TRBJ1-2; 7 nucleotides match TRBD1. V was pared by 5 bases and J by 4 bases, with 7 bases of the junction left unmatched. Looked up from germline, CDR1 is LGHDT and CDR2 is YNNKEL (reference sequence). The CDR3 sequence is 14 residues long. The CDR3 loop reads CASSSHRGSYGYTF. The CDR3 DNA sequence: TGTGCCAGCAGCTCCCACAGGGGATCCTATGGCTACACCTTC.

This chain links TRBV13 with TRBJ2-2, with 8 nucleotides matching TRBD1. CDR1 is PRHDT, CDR2 FYEKMQ, per germline (reference sequence). The V gene end was trimmed by 0 bases and the J gene end by 4 bases; junction bases not matched to a gene: 4. This CDR3 is built from 16 residues. CDR3 loop: CASSLGQGAGTGELFF. CDR3 in DNA: TGTGCCAGCAGCTTAGGGCAGGGGGCTGGCACCGGGGAGCTGTTTTTT.

V and J are TRBV7-6 and TRBJ2-3, with TRBD1 matching over 8 bases. The CDR3 has 15 amino acids. Trimming removed 5 bases from V and 3 bases from J; junction bases left unmatched: 7. Germline CDR1 is SGHVS and CDR2 is FNYEAQ. CDR3 DNA sequence: TGTGCCAGCAGCATCGGACAGGGCGGTACAGATACGCAGTATTTT. This sequence encodes CASSIGQGGTDTQYF.

V is TRBV10-1 and J is TRBJ1-4; D unclear. In germline, CDR1 is WNHNN, CDR2 SYGVQD (reference sequence). This CDR3 comprises 15 residues. Trimming took 4 bases from V and 10 from J, leaving 19 bases between them. The CDR3, as DNA: TGCGCCAGCAGTGGAACGACGGCCCGGGGAGCAAAACTGTTTTTT. Translating gives CASSGTTARGAKLFF.

The V gene is TRBV30, the J gene TRBJ2-7; 8 bases are shared with TRBD1. CDR3 length: 13 residues. V trimming: 1 base; J trimming: 9 bases; junction bases outside the gene matches: 8. The germline V gene has CDR1 GTSNPN and CDR2 SVGIG (reference sequence). The CDR3: CAWSDRQGFGQYF. The CDR3 coding sequence is TGTGCCTGGAGTGACAGACAGGGGTTTGGGCAGTACTTC.